This section outlines one T cell receptor (beta chain) sequence together with its context. This record comes from a study of OX40 agonist ivuxolimab in advanced cancers. Overall study context: Six ivuxolimab dose levels, 0.01 to 10 mg/kg, were given intravenously every 2 weeks.

The data were produced by immunoSEQ multiplex PCR, yet TCRdb's version contains in-frame clones alone and is incomplete. The data show 34,000 or so clones, roughly 81% seen once. Sequenced material: CD4+ or CD8+ T cells sorted from blood, taken in a trial of the OX40 agonist ivuxolimab. The TCR comes from an adult with an advanced solid tumor such as melanoma, head and neck, liver or kidney cancer.

The CDR3 spells CASSVLPGRSEQFF. CDR3 coding DNA: TGTGCCAGCAGTGTACTACCCGGGCGTAGTGAGCAGTTCTTC. The rearrangement links TRBV2 to TRBJ2-1; D remains unclear. This CDR3 is 14 amino acids long. The germline V gene encodes CDR1 SNHLY and CDR2 FYNNEI. V was clipped by 4 bases and J by 9 bases, with 16 bases between them.